This T cell receptor (beta chain) was identified in a study of T cell changes during pregnancy in multiple sclerosis. Only in-frame clones appear in the TCRdb table, and some are missing; sequencing was by immunoSEQ multiplex PCR. Of 20,000 to 30,000 clones in the sample, 88% are singletons; the top ten hold 0.65% to 0.85%. This CDR3 has 16 residues. V was clipped by 5 bases and J by 4 bases, with 20 bases between them. Germline V CDR1 and CDR2: MNHNY, SVGAGI (reference sequence). The sequence was collected from a female donor in good health, enrolled as a control in a pregnancy study. The sample in question was CD4+ T cells from peripheral blood mononuclear cells, obtained in the first trimester of pregnancy. J is TRBJ1-2 and V is TRBV6-6; D perhaps matches TRBD1 (6 bases). CDR3 sequence (DNA): TGTGCCAGCAGTCGCCCCATTCAGGGGCCAAGCTATGGCTACACCTTC. Encoded protein: CASSRPIQGPSYGYTF.